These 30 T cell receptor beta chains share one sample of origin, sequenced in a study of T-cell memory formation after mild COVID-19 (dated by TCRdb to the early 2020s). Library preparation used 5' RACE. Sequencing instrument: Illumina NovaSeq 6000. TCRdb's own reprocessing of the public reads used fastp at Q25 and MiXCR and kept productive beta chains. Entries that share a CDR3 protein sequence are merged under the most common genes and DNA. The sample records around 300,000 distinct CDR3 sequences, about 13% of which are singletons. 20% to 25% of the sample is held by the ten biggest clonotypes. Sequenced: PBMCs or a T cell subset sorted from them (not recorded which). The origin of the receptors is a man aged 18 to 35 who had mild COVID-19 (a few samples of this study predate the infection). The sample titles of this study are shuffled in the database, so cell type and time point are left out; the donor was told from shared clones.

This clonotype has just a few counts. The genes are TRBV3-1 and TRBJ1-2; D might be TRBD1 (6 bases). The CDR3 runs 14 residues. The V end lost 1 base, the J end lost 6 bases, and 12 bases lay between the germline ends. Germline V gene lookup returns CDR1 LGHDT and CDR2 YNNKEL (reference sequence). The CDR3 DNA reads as TGTGCCAGCAGCCAAGGACAGGCCTGGGATGGCTACACCTTC. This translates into CASSQGQAWDGYTF.

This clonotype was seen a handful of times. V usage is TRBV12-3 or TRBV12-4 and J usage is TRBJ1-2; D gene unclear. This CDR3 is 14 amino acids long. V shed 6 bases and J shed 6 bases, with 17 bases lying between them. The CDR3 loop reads CASSQPERGDGYTF. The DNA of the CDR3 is TGTGCCAGCAGCCAACCCGAACGCGGCGATGGCTACACCTTC.

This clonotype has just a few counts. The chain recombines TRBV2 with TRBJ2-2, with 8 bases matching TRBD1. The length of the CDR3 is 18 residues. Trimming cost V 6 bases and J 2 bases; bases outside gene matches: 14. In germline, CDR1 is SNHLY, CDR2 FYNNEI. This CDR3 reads CASRDLFGQGANTGELFF. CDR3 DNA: TGTGCCAGCAGGGACCTATTCGGGCAGGGGGCTAACACCGGGGAGCTGTTTTTT.

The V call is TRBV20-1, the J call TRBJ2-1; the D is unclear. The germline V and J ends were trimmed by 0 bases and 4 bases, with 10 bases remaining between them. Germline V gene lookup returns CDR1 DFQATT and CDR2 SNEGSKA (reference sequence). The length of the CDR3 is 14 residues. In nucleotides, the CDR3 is TGCAGTGCTAGAGATGAGACACATTACAATGAGCAGTTCTTC. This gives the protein CSARDETHYNEQFF.

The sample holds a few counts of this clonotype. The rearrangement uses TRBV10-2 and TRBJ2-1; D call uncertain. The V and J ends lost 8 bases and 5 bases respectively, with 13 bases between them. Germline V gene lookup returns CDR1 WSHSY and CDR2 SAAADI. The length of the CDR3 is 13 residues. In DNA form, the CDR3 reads TGCGCCAGCGGGTCCTCGCGAGACAATGAGCAGTTCTTC. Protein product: CASGSSRDNEQFF.

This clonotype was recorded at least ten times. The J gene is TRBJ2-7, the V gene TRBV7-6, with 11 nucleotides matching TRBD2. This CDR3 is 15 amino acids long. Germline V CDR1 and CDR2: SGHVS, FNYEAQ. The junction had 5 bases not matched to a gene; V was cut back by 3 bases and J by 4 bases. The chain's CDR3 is CASSFAGTSGYEQYF. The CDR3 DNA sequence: TGTGCCAGCAGCTTCGCCGGGACTAGCGGTTACGAGCAGTACTTC. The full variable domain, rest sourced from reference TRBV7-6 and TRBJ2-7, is GAGVSQSPRYKVTKRGQDVALRCDPISGHVSLYWYRQALGQGPEFLTYFNYEAQQDKSGLPNDRFSAERPEGSISTLTIQRTEQRDSAMYRCASSFAGTSGYEQYFGPGTRLTVT.

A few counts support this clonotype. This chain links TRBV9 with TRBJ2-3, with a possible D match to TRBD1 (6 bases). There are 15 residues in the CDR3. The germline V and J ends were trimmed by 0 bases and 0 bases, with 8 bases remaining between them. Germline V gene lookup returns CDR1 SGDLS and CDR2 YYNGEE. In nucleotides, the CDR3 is TGTGCCAGCAGCGTAGAGGGGGTTAGCACAGATACGCAGTATTTT. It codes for CASSVEGVSTDTQYF.

The CDR3 is CASSLGWPGFGNQPQHF. The CDR3, as DNA: TGTGCCAGCAGTTTAGGGTGGCCAGGGTTCGGGAATCAGCCCCAGCATTTT. The V gene is TRBV27, the J gene TRBJ1-5; perhaps TRBD1 as D (5 bases). Between the trimmed V and J ends, which lost 2 bases and 4 bases, there was a span of 18 bases. Germline V gene data show CDR1 as MNHEY and CDR2 as SMNVEV (reference sequence). The CDR3 covers 17 residues.

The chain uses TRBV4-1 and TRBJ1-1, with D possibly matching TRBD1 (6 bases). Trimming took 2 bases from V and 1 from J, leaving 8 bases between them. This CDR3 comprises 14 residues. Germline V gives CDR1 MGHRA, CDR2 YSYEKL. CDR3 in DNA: TGCGCCAGCAGCCAACAGGGGACGAACACTGAAGCTTTCTTT. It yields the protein CASSQQGTNTEAFF.

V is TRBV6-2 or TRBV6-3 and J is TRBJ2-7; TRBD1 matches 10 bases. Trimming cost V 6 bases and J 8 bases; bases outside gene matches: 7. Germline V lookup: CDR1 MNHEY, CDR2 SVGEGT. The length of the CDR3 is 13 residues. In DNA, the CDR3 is TGTGCCAGCAGGCCCGGGACAGGGGTGCAGCAGTACTTC. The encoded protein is CASRPGTGVQQYF.

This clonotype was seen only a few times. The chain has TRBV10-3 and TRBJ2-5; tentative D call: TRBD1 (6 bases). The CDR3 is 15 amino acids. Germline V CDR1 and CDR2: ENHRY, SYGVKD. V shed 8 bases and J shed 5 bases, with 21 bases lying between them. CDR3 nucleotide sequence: TGTGCCATCTCCCAGAGTGGGGACAAGGTCGAGACCCAGTACTTC. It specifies CAISQSGDKVETQYF.

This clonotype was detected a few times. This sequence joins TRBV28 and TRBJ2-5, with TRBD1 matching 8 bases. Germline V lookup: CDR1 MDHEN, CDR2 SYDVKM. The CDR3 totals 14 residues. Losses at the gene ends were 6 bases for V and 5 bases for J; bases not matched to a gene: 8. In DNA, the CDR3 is TGTGCCAGCAGGACCCCAAGACAGGGGGAGACCCAGTACTTC. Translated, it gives CASRTPRQGETQYF.

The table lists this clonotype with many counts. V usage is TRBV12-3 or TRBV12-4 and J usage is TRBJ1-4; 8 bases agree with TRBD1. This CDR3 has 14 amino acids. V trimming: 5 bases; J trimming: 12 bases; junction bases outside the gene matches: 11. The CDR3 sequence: CASSHRDRSVELFF. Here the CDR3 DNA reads TGTGCCAGCAGTCACCGGGACAGGTCGGTGGAACTGTTTTTT.

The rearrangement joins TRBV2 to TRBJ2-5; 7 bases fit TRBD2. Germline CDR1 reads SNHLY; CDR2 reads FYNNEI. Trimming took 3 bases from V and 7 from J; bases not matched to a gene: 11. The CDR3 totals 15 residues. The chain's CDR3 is CASSDVTSVQGTQYF. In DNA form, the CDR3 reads TGTGCCAGCAGTGACGTAACTAGCGTTCAGGGGACCCAGTACTTC.

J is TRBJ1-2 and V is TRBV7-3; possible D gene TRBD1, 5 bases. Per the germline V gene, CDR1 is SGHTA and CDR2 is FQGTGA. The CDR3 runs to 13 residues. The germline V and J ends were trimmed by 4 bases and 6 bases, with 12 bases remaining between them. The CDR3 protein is CASSSRAGNGYTF. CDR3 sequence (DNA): TGTGCCAGCAGCTCCCGAGCAGGGAATGGCTACACCTTC.

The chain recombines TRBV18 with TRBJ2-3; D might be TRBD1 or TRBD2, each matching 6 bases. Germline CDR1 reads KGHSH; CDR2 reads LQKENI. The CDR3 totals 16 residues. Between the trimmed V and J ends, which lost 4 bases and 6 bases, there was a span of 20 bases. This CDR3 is CASSLGRGLLGDTQYF. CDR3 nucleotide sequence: TGTGCCAGCTCACTCGGTCGGGGGCTCCTCGGCGATACGCAGTATTTT.

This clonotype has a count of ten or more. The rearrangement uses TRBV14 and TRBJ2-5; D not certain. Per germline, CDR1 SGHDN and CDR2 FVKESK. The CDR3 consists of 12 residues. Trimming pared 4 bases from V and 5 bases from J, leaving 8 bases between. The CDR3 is CASSRDWETQYF. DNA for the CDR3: TGTGCCAGCAGCCGCGACTGGGAGACCCAGTACTTC.

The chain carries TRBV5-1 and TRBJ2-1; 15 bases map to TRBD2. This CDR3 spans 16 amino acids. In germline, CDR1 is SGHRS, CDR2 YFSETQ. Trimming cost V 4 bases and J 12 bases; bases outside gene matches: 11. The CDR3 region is CASSLGLAGGRVGQFF. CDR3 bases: TGCGCCAGCAGCCTGGGACTAGCGGGGGGTAGGGTTGGGCAGTTCTTC.

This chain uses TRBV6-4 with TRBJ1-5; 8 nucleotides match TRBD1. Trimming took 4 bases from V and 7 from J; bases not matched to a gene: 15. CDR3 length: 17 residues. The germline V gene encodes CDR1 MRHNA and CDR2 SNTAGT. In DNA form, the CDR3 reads TGTGCCAGCAGTGCCCGGAGACAGGGGCACGTCTCGCAGCCCCAGCATTTT. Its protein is CASSARRQGHVSQPQHF.

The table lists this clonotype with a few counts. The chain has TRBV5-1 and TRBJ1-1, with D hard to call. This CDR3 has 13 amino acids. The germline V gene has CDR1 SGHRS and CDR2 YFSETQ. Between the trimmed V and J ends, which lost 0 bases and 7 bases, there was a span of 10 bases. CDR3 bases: TGCGCCAGCAGCTTGGTGCCCAGCGGTGAAGCTTTCTTT. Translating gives CASSLVPSGEAFF.

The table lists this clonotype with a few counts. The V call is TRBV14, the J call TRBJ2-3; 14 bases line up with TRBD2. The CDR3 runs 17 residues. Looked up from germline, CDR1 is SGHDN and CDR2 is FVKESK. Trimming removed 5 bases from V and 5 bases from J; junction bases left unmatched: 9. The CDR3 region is CASSAPGLAGVLDTQYF. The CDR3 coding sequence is TGTGCCAGCAGCGCACCGGGACTAGCGGGGGTGCTAGATACGCAGTATTTT.

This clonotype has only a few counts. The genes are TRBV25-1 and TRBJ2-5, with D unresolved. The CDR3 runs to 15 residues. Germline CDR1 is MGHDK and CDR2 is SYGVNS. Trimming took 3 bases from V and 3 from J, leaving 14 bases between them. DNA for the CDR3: TGTGCCAGCAGTGATGGTGGTCTAGAGGAAGAGACCCAGTACTTC. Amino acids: CASSDGGLEEETQYF.

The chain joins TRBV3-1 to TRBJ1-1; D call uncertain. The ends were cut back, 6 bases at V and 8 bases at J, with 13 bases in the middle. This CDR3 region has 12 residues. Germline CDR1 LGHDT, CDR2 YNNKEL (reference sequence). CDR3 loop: CASSWYGREAFF. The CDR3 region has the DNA TGTGCCAGCAGTTGGTACGGGCGGGAAGCTTTCTTT.

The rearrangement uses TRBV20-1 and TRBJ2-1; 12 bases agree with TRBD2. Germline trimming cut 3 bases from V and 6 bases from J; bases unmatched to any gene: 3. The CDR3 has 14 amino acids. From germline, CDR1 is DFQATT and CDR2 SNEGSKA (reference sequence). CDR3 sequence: CSARTSGRGNEQFF. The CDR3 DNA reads TGCAGTGCTAGGACTAGCGGGAGAGGCAATGAGCAGTTCTTC.

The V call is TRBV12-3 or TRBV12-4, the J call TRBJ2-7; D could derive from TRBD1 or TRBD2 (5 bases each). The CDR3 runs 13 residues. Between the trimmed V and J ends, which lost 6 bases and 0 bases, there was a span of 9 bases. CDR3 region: CASRRDGSYEQYV. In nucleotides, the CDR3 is TGTGCCAGCAGAAGGGACGGCTCCTACGAGCAGTACGTC.

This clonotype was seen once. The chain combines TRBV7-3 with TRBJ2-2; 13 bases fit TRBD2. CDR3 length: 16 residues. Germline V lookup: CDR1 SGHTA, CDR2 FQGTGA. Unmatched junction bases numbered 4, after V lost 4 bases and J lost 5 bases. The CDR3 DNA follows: TGTGCCAGCAGCTCCCGGGGACTAGCGGGAACCGGGGAGCTGTTTTTT. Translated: CASSSRGLAGTGELFF. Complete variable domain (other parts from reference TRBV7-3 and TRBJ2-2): GAGVSQTPSNKVTEKGKYVELRCDPISGHTALYWYRQSLGQGPEFLIYFQGTGAADDSGLPNDRFFAVRPEGSVSTLKIQRTERGDSAVYLCASSSRGLAGTGELFFGEGSRLTVL.

Here the CDR3 reads CASSPWGVPEEYV. The CDR3, as DNA: TGTGCCAGCAGCCCTTGGGGGGTCCCCGAGGAGTACGTC. The V call is TRBV21-1, the J call TRBJ2-7; TRBD1, the D gene given by the table, was not confirmed from the DNA. TRBV21-1 is labeled a pseudogene. The CDR3 has 13 amino acids.

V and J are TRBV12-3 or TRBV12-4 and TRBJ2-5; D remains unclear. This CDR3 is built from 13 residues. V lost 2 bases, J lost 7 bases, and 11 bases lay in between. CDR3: CASSLSQFGTQYF. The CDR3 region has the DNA TGTGCCAGCAGTTTATCACAGTTCGGGACCCAGTACTTC.

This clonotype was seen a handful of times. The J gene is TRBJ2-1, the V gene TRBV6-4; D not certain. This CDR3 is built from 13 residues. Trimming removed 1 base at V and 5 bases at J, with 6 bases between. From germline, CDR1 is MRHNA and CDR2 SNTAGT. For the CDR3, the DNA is TGTGCCAGCAGTGACTTCCCGGACAATGAGCAGTTCTTC. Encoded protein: CASSDFPDNEQFF.

Written as DNA, the CDR3 is TGCGCCAGCAGCCAAGGATTACAGGGGTCGGGTGAGCAGTTCTTC. Its protein product is CASSQGLQGSGEQFF. V is TRBV4-3 and J is TRBJ2-1, with 7 bases identical to TRBD1. Germline CDR1 and CDR2: LGHNA and YSLEER. The junction had 9 bases not matched to a gene; V was cut back by 1 base and J by 9 bases. CDR3 size: 15 residues.